The rows below give T cell receptor beta chains drawn from one sample of a study of OX40 agonist ivuxolimab in advanced cancers. The method was immunoSEQ multiplex PCR; TCRdb's version includes in-frame clones alone and lacks a portion of them. The top ten clones hold 0.75% to 0.9% of a sample with 89,000 or so clones, around 88% of them seen once. Material: CD4+ or CD8+ T cells sorted from blood, obtained in a trial of the OX40 agonist ivuxolimab. These receptors originate from an adult with an advanced solid tumor such as melanoma, head and neck, liver or kidney cancer. Both conserved end residues are part of each CDR3. A D gene is named only where the DNA matches it firmly. The size field is filled for only some rows; it gives once, few, many or a size class.

d_call: TRBD2; j_call: TRBJ2-7; clone_size: -; v_call: TRBV7-2; cdr3_aa: CASSRPGLASYEQYF
d_call: -; j_call: TRBJ2-3; clone_size: -; v_call: TRBV6-6; cdr3_aa: CAVNRGSLVTDTQYF
d_call: -; j_call: TRBJ1-3; clone_size: -; v_call: TRBV7-2; cdr3_aa: CASSFRKTGNTIYF
d_call: TRBD2; j_call: TRBJ2-1; clone_size: -; v_call: TRBV5-1; cdr3_aa: CASKGGRRQFF
d_call: -; j_call: TRBJ1-1; clone_size: many; v_call: TRBV9; cdr3_aa: CASSPSGTLNTEAFF
d_call: -; j_call: TRBJ1-2; clone_size: -; v_call: TRBV5-5; cdr3_aa: CASSSIALGIYGYTF
d_call: -; j_call: TRBJ2-5; clone_size: -; v_call: TRBV5-4; cdr3_aa: CASSLETETQYF
d_call: TRBD1; j_call: TRBJ1-4; clone_size: -; v_call: TRBV19; cdr3_aa: CASERQGTEKLFF
d_call: -; j_call: TRBJ1-3; clone_size: -; v_call: TRBV28; cdr3_aa: CASSFPFRSGNTIYF
d_call: -; j_call: TRBJ2-1; clone_size: -; v_call: TRBV5-1; cdr3_aa: CASSLEPDNEQFF
d_call: TRBD2; j_call: TRBJ2-1; clone_size: -; v_call: TRBV6-6; cdr3_aa: CASSLTSGSYNEQFF
d_call: -; j_call: TRBJ1-3; clone_size: -; v_call: TRBV19; cdr3_aa: CASSAPPLGGGNTIYF
d_call: -; j_call: TRBJ2-7; clone_size: few; v_call: TRBV5-4; cdr3_aa: CASSLDGHEQYF
d_call: -; j_call: TRBJ2-1; clone_size: -; v_call: TRBV7-9; cdr3_aa: CASSPDTYNEQFF
d_call: -; j_call: TRBJ2-7; clone_size: -; v_call: TRBV7-9; cdr3_aa: CASSFISYEQYF